This TCR beta chain is drawn from a study of cytomegalovirus exposure and HLA in healthy donors. Study findings and constraints: In vitro testing confirmed a few CMV-associated chains as specific for CMV antigens. One later analysis, an examination of the roughly 130 validation repertoires, found that first-cohort TCR clusters tended to co-occur in them.

Separation from the roughly 670-subject first cohort characterized the roughly 130-subject validation cohort, to which the donors belonged. A remark on this clone: Its target is not known.

CDR1 is SGHAT, CDR2 FQNNGV, per germline. The CDR3 has 15 amino acids. J was trimmed by 6 bases and V by 1 base; bases with no gene match: 7. This table comes from immunoSEQ multiplex PCR, and its TCRdb copy is limited to in-frame clones, with some not included. The sample lists 130,000 or so clones, about nine tenths seen once, with around 3.1% in the top ten. What was sequenced was PBMCs. This TCR was recovered from a young man in good health and CMV-seronegative. V is TRBV11-2 and J is TRBJ2-5; the match to TRBD1 covers 8 bases. The CDR3 protein is CASSLGLGQGKTQYF. The CDR3 nucleotides are TGTGCCAGCAGCTTAGGCCTCGGACAGGGAAAGACCCAGTACTTC.